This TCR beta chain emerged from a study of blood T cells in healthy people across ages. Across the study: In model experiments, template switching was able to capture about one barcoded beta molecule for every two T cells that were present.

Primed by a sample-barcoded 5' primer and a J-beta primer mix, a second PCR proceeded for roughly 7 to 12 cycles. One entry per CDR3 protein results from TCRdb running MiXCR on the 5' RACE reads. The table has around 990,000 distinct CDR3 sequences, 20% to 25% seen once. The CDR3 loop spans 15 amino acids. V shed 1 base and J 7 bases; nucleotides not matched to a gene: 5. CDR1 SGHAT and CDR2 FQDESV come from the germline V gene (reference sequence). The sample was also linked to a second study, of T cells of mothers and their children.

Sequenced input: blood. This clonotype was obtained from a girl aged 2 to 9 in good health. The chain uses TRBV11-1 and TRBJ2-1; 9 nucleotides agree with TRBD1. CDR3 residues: CASSLDRGQVNEQFF. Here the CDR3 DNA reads TGTGCCAGCAGCTTAGACAGGGGGCAAGTGAATGAGCAGTTCTTC.